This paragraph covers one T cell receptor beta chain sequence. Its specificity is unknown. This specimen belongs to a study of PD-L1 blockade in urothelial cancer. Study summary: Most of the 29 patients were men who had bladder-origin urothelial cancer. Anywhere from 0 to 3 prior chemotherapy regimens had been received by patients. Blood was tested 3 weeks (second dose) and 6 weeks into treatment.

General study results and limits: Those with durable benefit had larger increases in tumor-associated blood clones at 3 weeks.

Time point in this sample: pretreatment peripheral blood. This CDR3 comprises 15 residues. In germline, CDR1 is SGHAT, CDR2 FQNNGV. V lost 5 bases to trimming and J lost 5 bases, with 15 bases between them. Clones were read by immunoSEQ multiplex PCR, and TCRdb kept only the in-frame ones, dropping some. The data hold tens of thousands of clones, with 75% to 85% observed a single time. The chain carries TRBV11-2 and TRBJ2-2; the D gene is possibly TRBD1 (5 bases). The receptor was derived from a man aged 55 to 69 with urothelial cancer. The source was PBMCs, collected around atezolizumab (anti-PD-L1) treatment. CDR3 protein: CASSVRITGTGELFF. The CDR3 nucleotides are TGTGCCAGCAGCGTAAGAATCACAGGAACCGGGGAGCTGTTTTTT.